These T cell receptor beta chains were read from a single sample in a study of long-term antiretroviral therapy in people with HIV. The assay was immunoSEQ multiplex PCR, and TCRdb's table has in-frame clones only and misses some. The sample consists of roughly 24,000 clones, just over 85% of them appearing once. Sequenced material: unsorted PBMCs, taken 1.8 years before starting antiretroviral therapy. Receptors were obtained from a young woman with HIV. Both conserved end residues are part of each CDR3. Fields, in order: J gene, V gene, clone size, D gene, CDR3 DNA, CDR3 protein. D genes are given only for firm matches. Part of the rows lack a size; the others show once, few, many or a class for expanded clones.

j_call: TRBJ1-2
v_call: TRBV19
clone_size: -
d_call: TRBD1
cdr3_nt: TGTGCCAGTGCAGACAGGGGACGAAACTATGGCTACACCTTC
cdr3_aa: CASADRGRNYGYTF

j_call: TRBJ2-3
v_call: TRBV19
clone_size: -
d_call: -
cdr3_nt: TGTGCCAGTAGTGAGCAAAGGGATACGCAGTATTTT
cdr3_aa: CASSEQRDTQYF

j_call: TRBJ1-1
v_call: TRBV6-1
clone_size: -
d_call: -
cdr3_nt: TGTGCCAGCGAAGGTAGGCGGGGTAGTACTGAAGCTTTCTTT
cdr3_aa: CASEGRRGSTEAFF

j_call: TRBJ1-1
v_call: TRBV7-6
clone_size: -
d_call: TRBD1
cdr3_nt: TGTGCCAGCAGTTCCGGGACAGCTAACACTGAAGCTTTCTTT
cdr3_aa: CASSSGTANTEAFF

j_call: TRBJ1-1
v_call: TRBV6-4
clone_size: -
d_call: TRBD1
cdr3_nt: TGTGCCAGCAGTGATGGGGACAGGGGTCGGGGAACTGAAGCTTTCTTT
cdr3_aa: CASSDGDRGRGTEAFF

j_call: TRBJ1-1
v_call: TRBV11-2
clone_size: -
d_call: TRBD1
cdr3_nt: TGTGCCAGCAGCTCCCTACAGGGGTTTTCTGAAGCTTTCTTT
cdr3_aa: CASSSLQGFSEAFF

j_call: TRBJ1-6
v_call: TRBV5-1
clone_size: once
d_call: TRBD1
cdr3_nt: TGCGCCAGCAGCTTAGGGGGCGCCCATAATTCACCCCTCCACTTT
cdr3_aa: CASSLGGAHNSPLHF

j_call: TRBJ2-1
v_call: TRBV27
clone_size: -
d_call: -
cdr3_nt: TGTGCCAGCAGTTACAGTCAGCGGGCCTATTCCTCCTACAATGAGCAGTTCTTC
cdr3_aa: CASSYSQRAYSSYNEQFF

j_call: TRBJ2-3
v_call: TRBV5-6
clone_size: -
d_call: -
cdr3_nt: TGTGCCAGCAGCTTGGTAAGGGGCGGAGGTACGCAGTATTTT
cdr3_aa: CASSLVRGGGTQYF

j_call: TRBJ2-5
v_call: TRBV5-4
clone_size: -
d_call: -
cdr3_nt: TGTGCCAGCAGCTTGTACGGACAAGAGACCCAGTACTTC
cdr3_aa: CASSLYGQETQYF

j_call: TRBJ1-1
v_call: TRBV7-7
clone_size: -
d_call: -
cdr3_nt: TGTGCCAGCAGCTTAGATTCAGGGAGGAGCACTGAAGCTTTCTTT
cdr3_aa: CASSLDSGRSTEAFF

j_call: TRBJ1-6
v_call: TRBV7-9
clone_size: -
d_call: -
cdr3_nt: TGTGCCAGCAGCCGCGACAGCGCTTTTGATAATTCACCCCTCCACTTT
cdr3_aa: CASSRDSAFDNSPLHF

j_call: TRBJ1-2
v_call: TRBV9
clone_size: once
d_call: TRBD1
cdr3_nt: TGTGCCAGCAGCGAGGTCCTAGAGACAGGGCTTGGCTACACCTTC
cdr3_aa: CASSEVLETGLGYTF

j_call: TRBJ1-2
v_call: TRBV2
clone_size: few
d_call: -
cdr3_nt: TGTGCCAGCAGTGAAACCCTCGACAGCTATGGCTACACCTTC
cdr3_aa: CASSETLDSYGYTF

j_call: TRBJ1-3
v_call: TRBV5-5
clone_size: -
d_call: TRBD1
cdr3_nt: TGTGCCAGCAAGACAGGGGCTGGAAACACCATATATTTT
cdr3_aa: CASKTGAGNTIYF

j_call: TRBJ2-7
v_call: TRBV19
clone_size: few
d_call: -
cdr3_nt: TGTGCCAGTAGCCTAGGTCTTTGGAATGGGGAGCAGTACTTC
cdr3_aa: CASSLGLWNGEQYF

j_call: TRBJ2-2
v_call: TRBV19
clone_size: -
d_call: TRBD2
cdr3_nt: TGTGCCAGTAGTATCCTAGCGGGGGGGCCGGCCGGGGAGCTGTTTTTT
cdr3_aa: CASSILAGGPAGELFF

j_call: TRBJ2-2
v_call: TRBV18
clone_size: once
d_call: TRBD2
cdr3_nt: TGTGCCAGCTCACCACCGTCAGGGAGGGCCGGGGAGCTGTTTTTT
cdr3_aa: CASSPPSGRAGELFF

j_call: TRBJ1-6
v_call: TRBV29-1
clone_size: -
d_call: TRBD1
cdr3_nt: TGCAGCGCTCGGGACAGCTCCTATAATTCACCCCTCCACTTT
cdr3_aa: CSARDSSYNSPLHF

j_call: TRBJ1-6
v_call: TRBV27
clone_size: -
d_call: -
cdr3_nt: TGTGCCAGCAGAGTCTCAGGGTCACCCCTCCACTTT
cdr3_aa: CASRVSGSPLHF

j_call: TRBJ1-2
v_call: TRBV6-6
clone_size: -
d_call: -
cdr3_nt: TGTGCCAGCAGTCCCGACGCAGGAACATATGGCTACACCTTC
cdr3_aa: CASSPDAGTYGYTF

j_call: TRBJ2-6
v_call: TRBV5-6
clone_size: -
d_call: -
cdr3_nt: TGTGCCAGTACGTCGATCTCTGGGGCCAACGTCCTGACTTTC
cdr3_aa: CASTSISGANVLTF

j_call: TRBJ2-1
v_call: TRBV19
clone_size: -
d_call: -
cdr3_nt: TGTGCCAGTAGTATAGACTCCTCGACCTACTACAATGAGCAGTTCTTC
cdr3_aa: CASSIDSSTYYNEQFF

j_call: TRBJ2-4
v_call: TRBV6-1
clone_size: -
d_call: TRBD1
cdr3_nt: TGTGCCAGCAGTGAAGTAGGGACAGAAAACATTCAGTACTTC
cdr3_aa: CASSEVGTENIQYF

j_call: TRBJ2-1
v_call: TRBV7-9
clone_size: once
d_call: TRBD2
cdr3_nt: TGTGCCATGGGGGGGAGCTCCTACAATGAGCAGTTCTTC
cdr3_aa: CAMGGSSYNEQFF

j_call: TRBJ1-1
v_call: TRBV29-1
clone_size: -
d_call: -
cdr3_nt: TGCAGCGCCTCCGGGACGGTGAACACTGAAGCTTTCTTT
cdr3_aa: CSASGTVNTEAFF

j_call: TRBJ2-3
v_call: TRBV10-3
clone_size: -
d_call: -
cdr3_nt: TGTGCCATCAGTGAGGGGAATGGAGATACGCAGTATTTT
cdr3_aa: CAISEGNGDTQYF

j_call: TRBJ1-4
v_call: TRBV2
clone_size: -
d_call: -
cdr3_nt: TGTGCCAGCAGAGCCCGACAGGTCTTGGATGAAAAACTGTTTTTT
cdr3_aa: CASRARQVLDEKLFF

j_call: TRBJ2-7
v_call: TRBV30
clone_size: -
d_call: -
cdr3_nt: TGTGCCTGGAGTAAAGGGGTCGACTACGAGCAGTACTTC
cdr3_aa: CAWSKGVDYEQYF

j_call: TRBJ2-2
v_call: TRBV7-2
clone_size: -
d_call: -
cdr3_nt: TGTGCCAGCAGCTTAGAGGAATACCTGAACACCGGGGAGCTGTTTTTT
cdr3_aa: CASSLEEYLNTGELFF

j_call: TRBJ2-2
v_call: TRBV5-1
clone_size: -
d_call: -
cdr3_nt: TGCGCCAGCAGGCAAGTAGCGGTAAAGACCGGGGAGCTGTTTTTT
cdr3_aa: CASRQVAVKTGELFF

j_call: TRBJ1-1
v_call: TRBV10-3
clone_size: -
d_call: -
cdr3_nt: TGTGCCATCACCTTGGGACAAGAAAACACTGAAGCTTTCTTT
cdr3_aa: CAITLGQENTEAFF

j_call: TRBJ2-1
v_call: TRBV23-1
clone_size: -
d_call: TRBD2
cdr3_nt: TGCGCCAGCAGTCAGGGACTAGTATACAATGAGCAGTTCTTC
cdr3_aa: CASSQGLVYNEQFF

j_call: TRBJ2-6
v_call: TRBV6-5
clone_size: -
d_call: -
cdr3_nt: TGTGCCAGCAGTTCTATATCCGGGTTTGGGGCCAACGTCCTGACTTTC
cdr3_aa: CASSSISGFGANVLTF

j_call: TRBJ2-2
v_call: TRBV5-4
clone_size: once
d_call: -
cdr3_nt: TGTGCCAGCAGCTTAACCGGGACCTACACCGGGGAGCTGTTTTTT
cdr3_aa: CASSLTGTYTGELFF

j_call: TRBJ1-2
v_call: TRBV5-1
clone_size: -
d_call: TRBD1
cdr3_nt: TGCGCCAGCAGCTTAAGACAGGGGACCTATGGCTACACCTTC
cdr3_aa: CASSLRQGTYGYTF

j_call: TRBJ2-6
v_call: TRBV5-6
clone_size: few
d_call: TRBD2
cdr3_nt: TGTGCCAGCAGCTTAGTAGCGGGGGGCGGTGGGGCCAACGTCCTGACTTTC
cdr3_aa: CASSLVAGGGGANVLTF

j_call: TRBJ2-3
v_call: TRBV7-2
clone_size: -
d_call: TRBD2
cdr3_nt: TGTGCCAGCAGCTTAGTTCACCTAGCGGGGGGGATCACAGATACGCAGTATTTT
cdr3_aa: CASSLVHLAGGITDTQYF

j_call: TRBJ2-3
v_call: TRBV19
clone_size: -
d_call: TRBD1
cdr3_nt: TGTGCCAGTAGTTTACGGACAGGGGCAGATACGCAGTATTTT
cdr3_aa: CASSLRTGADTQYF

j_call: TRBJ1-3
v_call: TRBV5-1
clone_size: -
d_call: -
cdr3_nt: TGCGCCAGCAGCGAGAGGAAGAACTCTGGAAACACCATATATTTT
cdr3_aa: CASSERKNSGNTIYF

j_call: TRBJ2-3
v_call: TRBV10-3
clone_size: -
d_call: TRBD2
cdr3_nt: TGTGCCACACTAGCGGCAAGCACAGATACGCAGTATTTT
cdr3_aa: CATLAASTDTQYF

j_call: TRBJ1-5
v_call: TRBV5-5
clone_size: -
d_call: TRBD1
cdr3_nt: TGTGCCAGCAGCCCCGTCCCCGGGACAGGGAGAATCTGGAGCAATCAGCCCCAGCATTTT
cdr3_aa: CASSPVPGTGRIWSNQPQHF

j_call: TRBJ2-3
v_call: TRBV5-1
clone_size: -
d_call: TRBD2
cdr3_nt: TGCGCCAGCAGCTTGGTTTGGACTAGCGCAGATACGCAGTATTTT
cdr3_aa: CASSLVWTSADTQYF

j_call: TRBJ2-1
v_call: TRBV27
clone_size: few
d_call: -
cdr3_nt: TGTGCCAGCGGGGGGACCGAGCAGTTCTTC
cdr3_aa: CASGGTEQFF

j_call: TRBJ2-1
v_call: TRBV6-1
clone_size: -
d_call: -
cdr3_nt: TGTGCCAGCAGTGAACGTGGGAGGGCTACAGGGGAGCAGTTCTTC
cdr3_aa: CASSERGRATGEQFF

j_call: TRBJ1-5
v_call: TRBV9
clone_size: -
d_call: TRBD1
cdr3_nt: TGTGCCTCAGGGGGATATAGCAATCAGCCCCAGCATTTT
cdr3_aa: CASGGYSNQPQHF

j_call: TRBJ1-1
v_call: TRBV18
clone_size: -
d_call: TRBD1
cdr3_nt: TGTGCCAGCTCACCACTTGAACAGGGGCTAGGCACTGAAGCTTTCTTT
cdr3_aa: CASSPLEQGLGTEAFF

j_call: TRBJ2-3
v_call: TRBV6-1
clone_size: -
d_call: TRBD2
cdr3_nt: TGTGCCAGCAGTGAAGATCTGACTAGCTTGGCAGATACGCAGTATTTT
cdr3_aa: CASSEDLTSLADTQYF

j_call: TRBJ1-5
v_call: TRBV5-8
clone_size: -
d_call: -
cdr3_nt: TGTGCCAGCAGCTTTCAAAAAGATCAGCCCCAGCATTTT
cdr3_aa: CASSFQKDQPQHF

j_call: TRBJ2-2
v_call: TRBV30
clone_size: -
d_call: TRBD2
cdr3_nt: TGTGCCTGGAGGGAACTAGCGGCGGGCGGCACCGGGGAGCTGTTTTTT
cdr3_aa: CAWRELAAGGTGELFF

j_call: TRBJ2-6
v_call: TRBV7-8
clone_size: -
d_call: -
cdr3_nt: TGTGCCAGCAGCTTATTCCGGTCTGGGGCCAACGTCCTGACTTTC
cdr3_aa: CASSLFRSGANVLTF

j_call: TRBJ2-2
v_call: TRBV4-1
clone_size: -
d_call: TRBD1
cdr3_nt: TGCGCCAGCAGCCAGGAGACAGGGCCCGGCCCCTTTCTTAACACCGGGGAGCTGTTTTTT
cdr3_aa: CASSQETGPGPFLNTGELFF

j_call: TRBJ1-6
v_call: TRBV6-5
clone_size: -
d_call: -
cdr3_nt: TGTGCCAGCAGTTACAGCCGGGATTGGTATAATTCACCCCTCCACTTT
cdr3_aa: CASSYSRDWYNSPLHF

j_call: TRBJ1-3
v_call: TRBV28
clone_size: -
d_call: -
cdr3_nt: TGTGCCAGCAGTCTCCCCCTGGGGGGGATCGGGCCTGGAAACACCATATATTTT
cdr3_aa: CASSLPLGGIGPGNTIYF

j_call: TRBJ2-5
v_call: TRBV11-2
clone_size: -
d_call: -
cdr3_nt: TGTGCCAGCAGCTTAGATCTAAGCCGGAGATCCGGGACAGAGACCCAGTACTTC
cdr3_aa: CASSLDLSRRSGTETQYF

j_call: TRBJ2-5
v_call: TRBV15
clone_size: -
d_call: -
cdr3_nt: TGTGCCACCAGCAGAGATAAAGTTCAAGAGACCCAGTACTTC
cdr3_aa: CATSRDKVQETQYF

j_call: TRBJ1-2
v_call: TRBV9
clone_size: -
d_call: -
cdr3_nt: TGTGCCAGCAGCACGGGGACGACGCCTAACTATGGCTACACCTTC
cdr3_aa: CASSTGTTPNYGYTF

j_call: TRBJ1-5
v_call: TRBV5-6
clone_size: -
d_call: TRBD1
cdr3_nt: TGTGCCAGCAGCTTGGCAGGGGGACAGCCCCAGCATTTT
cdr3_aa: CASSLAGGQPQHF

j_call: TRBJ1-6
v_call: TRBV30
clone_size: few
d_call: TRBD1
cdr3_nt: TGTGCCTGGAGGACGGGACAGCAGAATTCACCCCTCCACTTT
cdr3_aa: CAWRTGQQNSPLHF

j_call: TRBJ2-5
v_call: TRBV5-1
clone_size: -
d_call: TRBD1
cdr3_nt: TGCGCCAGCAGCGGTGGGACAGCCCAAGAGACCCAGTACTTC
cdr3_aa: CASSGGTAQETQYF